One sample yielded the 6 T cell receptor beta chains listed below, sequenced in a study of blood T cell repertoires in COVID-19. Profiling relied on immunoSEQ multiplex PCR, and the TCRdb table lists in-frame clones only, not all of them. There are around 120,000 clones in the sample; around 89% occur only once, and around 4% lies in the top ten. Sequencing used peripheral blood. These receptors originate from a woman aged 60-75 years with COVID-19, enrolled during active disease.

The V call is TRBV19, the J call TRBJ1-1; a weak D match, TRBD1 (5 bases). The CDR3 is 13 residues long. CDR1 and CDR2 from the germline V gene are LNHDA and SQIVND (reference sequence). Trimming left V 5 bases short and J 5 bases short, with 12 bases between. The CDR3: CASSWGAVTEAFF. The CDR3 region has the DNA TGTGCCAGTAGTTGGGGCGCAGTTACTGAAGCTTTCTTT.

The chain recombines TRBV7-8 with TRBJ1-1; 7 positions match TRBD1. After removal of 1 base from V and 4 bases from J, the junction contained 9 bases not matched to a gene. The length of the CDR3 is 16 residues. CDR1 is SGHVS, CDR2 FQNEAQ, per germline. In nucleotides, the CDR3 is TGTGCCAGCAGCTTAGGGAGGGGGCGCTTGGTCACTGAAGCTTTCTTT. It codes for CASSLGRGRLVTEAFF.

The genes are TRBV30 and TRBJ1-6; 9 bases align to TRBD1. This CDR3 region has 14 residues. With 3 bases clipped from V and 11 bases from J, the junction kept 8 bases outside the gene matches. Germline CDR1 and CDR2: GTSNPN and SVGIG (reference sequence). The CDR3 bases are TGTGCCTGGAGCCTACAGGGGGCAGCGGCACCCCTCCACTTT. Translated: CAWSLQGAAAPLHF.

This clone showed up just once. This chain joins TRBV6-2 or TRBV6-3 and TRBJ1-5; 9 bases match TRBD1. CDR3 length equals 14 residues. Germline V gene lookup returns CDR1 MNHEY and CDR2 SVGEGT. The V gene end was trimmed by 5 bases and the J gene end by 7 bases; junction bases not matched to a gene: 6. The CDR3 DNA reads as TGTGCCAGCAGTCGCGGGGACAGGGCACAGCCCCAGCATTTT. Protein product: CASSRGDRAQPQHF.

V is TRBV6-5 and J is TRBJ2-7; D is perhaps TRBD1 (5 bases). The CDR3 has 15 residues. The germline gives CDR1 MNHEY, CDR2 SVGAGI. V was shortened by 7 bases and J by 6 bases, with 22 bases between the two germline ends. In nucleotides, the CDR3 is TGTGCCAGCACAGTGAGGTCTGGCAGGGCCCCCGAGCAGTACTTC. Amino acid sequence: CASTVRSGRAPEQYF.

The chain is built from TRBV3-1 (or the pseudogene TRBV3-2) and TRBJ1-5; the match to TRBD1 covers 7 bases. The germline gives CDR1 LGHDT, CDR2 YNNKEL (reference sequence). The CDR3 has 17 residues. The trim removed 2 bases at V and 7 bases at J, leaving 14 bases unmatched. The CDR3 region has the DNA TGTGCCAGCAGCCAACCTACAGACAGGGTCGCTTTGCAGCCCCAGCATTTT. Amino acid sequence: CASSQPTDRVALQPQHF.